The 15 T cell receptor beta chains listed next were all sequenced from one sample in a study of Ad26.COV2.S vaccination and SARS-CoV-2 variants. This table comes from immunoSEQ multiplex PCR, and its TCRdb copy is limited to in-frame clones, with some not included. Here the sample spans some 340,000 clones, around 81% being singletons. Treatment of the sample: around 19 received Ad26.COV2.S at low or high dose, single or two shots; several received placebo; per-sample allocation not given. At day 63 after the first vaccine or placebo injection, samples were drawn. This sample comprised peripheral blood, obtained in a trial of Ad26.COV2.S vaccine versus placebo. Receptors were obtained from a person between 18 and 65 years old who received the Ad26.COV2.S COVID-19 vaccine or a placebo.

The J gene is TRBJ2-1, the V gene TRBV11-2; 9 bases are shared with TRBD1. CDR3 length: 14 amino acids. V shed 6 bases and J 1 base; nucleotides not matched to a gene: 1. Germline V gene lookup returns CDR1 SGHAT and CDR2 FQNNGV. The DNA of the CDR3 is TGTGCCAGCAGGGACAGGGGTTCCTACAATGAGCAGTTCTTC. Translated, it gives CASRDRGSYNEQFF.

Comments on this clone: This same CDR3 is encoded by further DNA sequences in the sample. This sequence joins TRBV28 and TRBJ2-7, with D unresolved. This CDR3 region has 11 residues. Germline CDR1 reads MDHEN; CDR2 reads SYDVKM. Trimming removed 3 bases at V and 4 bases at J, with 4 bases between. CDR3 amino acids: CASSLNYEQYF. Here the CDR3 DNA reads TGTGCCAGCAGTTTGAATTACGAGCAGTACTTC.

The chain uses TRBV4-1 and TRBJ2-1; D might be TRBD1 (6 bases). Per the germline V gene, CDR1 is MGHRA and CDR2 is YSYEKL. The V end was cut by 4 bases, the J end by 6 bases, with 19 bases between. The CDR3 totals 16 residues. This chain's CDR3 is CASSPPASSRGNEQFF. DNA for the CDR3: TGCGCCAGCAGCCCCCCGGCCTCATCCAGGGGCAATGAGCAGTTCTTC.

J is TRBJ2-3 and V is TRBV7-2, with 9 nucleotides matching TRBD2. The CDR3 is 15 residues long. Trimming took 5 bases from V and 5 from J; bases not matched to a gene: 8. In germline, CDR1 is SGHTA, CDR2 FQGNSA. The CDR3 nucleotides are TGTGCCAGCAGCCCCTCTAGCGGGGCTCAAGATACGCAGTATTTT. Residues: CASSPSSGAQDTQYF. The complete variable domain, with remaining parts taken from reference TRBV7-2 and TRBJ2-3, reads GAGVSQSPSNKVTEKGKDVELRCDPISGHTALYWYRQSLGQGLEFLIYFQGNSAPDKSGLPSDRFSAERTGGSVSTLTIQRTQQEDSAVYLCASSPSSGAQDTQYFGPGTRLTVL.

The chain is built from TRBV6-1 and TRBJ2-1; 11 nucleotides agree with TRBD2. From germline, CDR1 is MNHNS and CDR2 SASEGT. This CDR3 spans 16 amino acids. Trimming at V came to 2 bases and at J to 9 bases, leaving 9 bases not matched to a gene. For the CDR3, the DNA is TGTGCCAGCAGTGAAAGGTTAGCGGGGGGGTCTCCTGAGCAGTTCTTC. This translates into CASSERLAGGSPEQFF.

This clone was seen more than once but under ten times. The J gene is TRBJ1-4, the V gene TRBV6-6; D may be TRBD1 (5 bases). Trimming left V 7 bases short and J 12 bases short, with 21 bases between. Germline V gene data show CDR1 as MNHNY and CDR2 as SVGAGI (reference sequence). This CDR3 contains 14 residues. The CDR3 here is CASTRDGLLGELFF. The CDR3 nucleotides are TGTGCCAGCACGAGAGACGGATTATTAGGGGAACTGTTTTTT.

This chain uses TRBV11-2 with TRBJ2-7; TRBD1 matches 8 bases. V shed 5 bases, J shed 3 bases, and the junction held 6 bases outside the gene matches. Germline CDR1 and CDR2: SGHAT and FQNNGV. This CDR3 comprises 14 residues. The CDR3 reads CASSHNRGDYEQYF. CDR3 nucleotides: TGTGCCAGCAGCCACAACAGGGGGGACTACGAGCAGTACTTC.

The chain couples TRBV28 to TRBJ1-2; 11 nucleotides agree with TRBD1. V trimming: 3 bases; J trimming: 6 bases; junction bases outside the gene matches: 3. Germline values: CDR1 MDHEN, CDR2 SYDVKM. This CDR3 comprises 14 residues. The CDR3, as DNA: TGTGCCAGCAGTTTGGGGACAGGGGGGGATGGCTACACCTTC. Its translation is CASSLGTGGDGYTF.

The chain is built from TRBV6-8 and TRBJ1-5; D remains unclear. CDR1 is MNHGY, CDR2 SAAAGT, per germline. The CDR3 loop spans 15 amino acids. The V gene lost 10 bases and the J gene lost 0 bases, with 16 bases spanning the gap. Here the CDR3 DNA reads TGTGCCACACCCGAGGGAATTTATAGCAATCAGCCCCAGCATTTT. Translating it yields CATPEGIYSNQPQHF.

This rearrangement joins TRBV4-1 to TRBJ2-1; tentatively, D is TRBD2 (6 bases). Germline V gives CDR1 MGHRA, CDR2 YSYEKL. The CDR3 consists of 14 residues. V gave up 0 bases and J gave up 6 bases, with 9 bases separating them. CDR3 region: CASSQDLEGNEQFF. CDR3 sequence (DNA): TGCGCCAGCAGCCAAGATTTGGAGGGCAATGAGCAGTTCTTC.

The V and J genes are TRBV6-2 or TRBV6-3 and TRBJ1-1; 11 nucleotides match TRBD1. The V segment lost 5 bases and the J segment 0 bases; nucleotides outside the gene matches: 8. The CDR3 loop spans 17 amino acids. The V gene's germline CDR1 is MNHEY and CDR2 SVGEGT. The CDR3 nucleotides are TGTGCCAGCAGTCGCCGGGACAGGGGGAAAGTGAACACTGAAGCTTTCTTT. Its protein is CASSRRDRGKVNTEAFF.

The rearrangement uses TRBV5-1 and TRBJ2-3; TRBD2 agrees at 9 bases. J gave up 0 bases and V 1 base, and 15 bases lay outside the gene matches. Germline V gives CDR1 SGHRS, CDR2 YFSETQ. This CDR3 spans 20 amino acids. CDR3 DNA sequence: TGCGCCAGCAGCTTGTGGGATAGCGGGGGCTCTAACCCTAGCACAGATACGCAGTATTTT. It codes for CASSLWDSGGSNPSTDTQYF.

The V gene is TRBV28, the J gene TRBJ2-6; possibly TRBD1 for D (6 bases). This CDR3 comprises 18 residues. Germline lookup yields CDR1 MDHEN and CDR2 SYDVKM. Between the trimmed V and J ends, which lost 4 bases and 4 bases, there was a span of 20 bases. Here the CDR3 reads CASSSRLEQGGGANVLTF. The DNA of the CDR3 is TGTGCCAGCAGTTCCCGCCTTGAACAGGGCGGGGGGGCCAACGTCCTGACTTTC. Full variable domain (missing parts from reference TRBV28 and TRBJ2-6): DVKVTQSSRYLVKRTGEKVFLECVQDMDHENMFWYRQDPGLGLRLIYFSYDVKMKEKGDIPEGYSVSREKKERFSLILESASTNQTSMYLCASSSRLEQGGGANVLTFGAGSRLTVL.

This clone was seen many times. CDR3 protein: CASSVSTAFNTEAFF. The CDR3 DNA is TGTGCCAGCAGCGTGTCTACTGCGTTTAACACTGAAGCTTTCTTT. The genes are TRBV9 and TRBJ1-1; D is undetermined. This CDR3 has 15 residues. Germline loops: CDR1 SGDLS, CDR2 YYNGEE. Trimming removed 2 bases at V and 2 bases at J, with 13 bases between.

This sequence joins TRBV27 and TRBJ1-2, with 9 bases matching TRBD1. The germline CDR1 and CDR2 sequences are MNHEY and SMNVEV (reference sequence). The CDR3 extends over 15 amino acids. Trimming removed 5 bases from V and 2 bases from J; junction bases left unmatched: 6. The CDR3 DNA is TGTGCCAGCAGTCCCACAGGGGGCCTAAACTATGGCTACACCTTC. The encoded protein is CASSPTGGLNYGYTF.